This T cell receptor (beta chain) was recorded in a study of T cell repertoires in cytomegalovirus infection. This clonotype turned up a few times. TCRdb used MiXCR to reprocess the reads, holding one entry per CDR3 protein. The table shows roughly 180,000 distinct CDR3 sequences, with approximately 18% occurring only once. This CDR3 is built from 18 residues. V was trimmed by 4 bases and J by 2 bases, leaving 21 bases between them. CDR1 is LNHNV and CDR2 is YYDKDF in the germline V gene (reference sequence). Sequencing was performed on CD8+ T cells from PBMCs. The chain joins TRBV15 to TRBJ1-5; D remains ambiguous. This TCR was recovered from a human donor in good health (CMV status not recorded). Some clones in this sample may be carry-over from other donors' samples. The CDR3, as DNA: TGTGCCACCAGCACCTTATTGGGAGGCTCGAGGGGCAATCAGCCCCAGCATTTT. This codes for CATSTLLGGSRGNQPQHF.